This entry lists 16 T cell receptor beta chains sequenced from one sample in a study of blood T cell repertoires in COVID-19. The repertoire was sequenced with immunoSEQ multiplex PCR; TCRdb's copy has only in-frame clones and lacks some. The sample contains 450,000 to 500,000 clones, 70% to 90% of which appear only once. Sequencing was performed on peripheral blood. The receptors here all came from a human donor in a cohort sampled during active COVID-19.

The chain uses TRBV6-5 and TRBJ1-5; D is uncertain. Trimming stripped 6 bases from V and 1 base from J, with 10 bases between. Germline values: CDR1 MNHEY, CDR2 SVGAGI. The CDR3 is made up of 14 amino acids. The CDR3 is CASRAVPSNQPQHF. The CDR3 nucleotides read TGTGCCAGCAGGGCCGTTCCCAGCAATCAGCCCCAGCATTTT.

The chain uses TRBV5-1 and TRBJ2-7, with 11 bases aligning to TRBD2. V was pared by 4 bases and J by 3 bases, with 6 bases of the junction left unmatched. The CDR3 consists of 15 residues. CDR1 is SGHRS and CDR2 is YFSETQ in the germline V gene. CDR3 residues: CASSQLAGANYEQYF. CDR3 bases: TGCGCCAGCAGCCAACTAGCGGGAGCCAACTACGAGCAGTACTTC.

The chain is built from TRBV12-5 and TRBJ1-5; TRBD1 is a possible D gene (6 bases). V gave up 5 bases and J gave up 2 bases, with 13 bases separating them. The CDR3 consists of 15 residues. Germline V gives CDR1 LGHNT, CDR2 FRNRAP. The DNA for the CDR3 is TGTGCTAGTGGTGGGACATTAACGGGCAATCAGCCCCAGCATTTT. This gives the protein CASGGTLTGNQPQHF.

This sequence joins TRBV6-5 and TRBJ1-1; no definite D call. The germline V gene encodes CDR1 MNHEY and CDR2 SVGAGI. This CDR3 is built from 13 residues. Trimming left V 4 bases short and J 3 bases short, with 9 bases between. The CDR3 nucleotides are TGTGCCAGCAGTTCCCGACTGGACACTGAAGCTTTCTTT. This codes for CASSSRLDTEAFF.

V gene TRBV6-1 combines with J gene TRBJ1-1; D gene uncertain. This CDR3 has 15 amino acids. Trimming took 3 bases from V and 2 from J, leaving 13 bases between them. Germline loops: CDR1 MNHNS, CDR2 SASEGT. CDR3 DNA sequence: TGTGCCAGCAGTGAGTCTGCCTGGGCAAACACTGAAGCTTTCTTT. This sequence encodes CASSESAWANTEAFF.

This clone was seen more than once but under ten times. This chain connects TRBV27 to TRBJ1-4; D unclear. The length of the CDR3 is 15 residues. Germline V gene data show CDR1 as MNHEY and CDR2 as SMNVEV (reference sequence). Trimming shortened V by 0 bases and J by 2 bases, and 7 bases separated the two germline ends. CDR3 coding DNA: TGTGCCAGCAGTTTATCCGGGAATACTAATGAAAAACTGTTTTTT. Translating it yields CASSLSGNTNEKLFF.

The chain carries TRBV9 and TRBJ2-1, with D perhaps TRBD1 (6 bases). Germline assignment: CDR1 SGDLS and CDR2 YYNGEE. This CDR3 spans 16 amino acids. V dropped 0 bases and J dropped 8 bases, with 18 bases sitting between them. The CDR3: CASSVGGGAARDEQFF. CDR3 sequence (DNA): TGTGCCAGCAGCGTAGGTGGGGGCGCTGCCCGCGATGAGCAGTTCTTC. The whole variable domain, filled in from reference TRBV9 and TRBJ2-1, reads DSGVTQTPKHLITATGQRVTLRCSPRSGDLSVYWYQQSLDQGLQFLIQYYNGEERAKGNILERFSAQQFPDLHSELNLSSLELGDSALYFCASSVGGGAARDEQFFGPGTRLTVL.

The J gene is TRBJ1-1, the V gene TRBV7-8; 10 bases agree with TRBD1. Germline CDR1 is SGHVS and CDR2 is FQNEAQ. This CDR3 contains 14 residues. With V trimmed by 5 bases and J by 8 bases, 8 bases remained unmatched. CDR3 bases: TGTGCCAGCAGCCCGGGACAGGGGTTCGGAGAAGCTTTCTTT. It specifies CASSPGQGFGEAFF. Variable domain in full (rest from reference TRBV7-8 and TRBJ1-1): GAGVSQSPRYKVAKRGQDVALRCDPISGHVSLFWYQQALGQGPEFLTYFQNEAQLDKSGLPSDRFFAERPEGSVSTLKIQRTQQEDSAVYLCASSPGQGFGEAFFGQGTRLTVV.

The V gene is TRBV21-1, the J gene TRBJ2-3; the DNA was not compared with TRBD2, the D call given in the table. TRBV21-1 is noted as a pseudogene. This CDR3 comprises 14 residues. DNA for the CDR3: TGTGCCAGTTCTCTAGCGACTAGCACAGATACGCAGTATTTT. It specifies CASSLATSTDTQYF.

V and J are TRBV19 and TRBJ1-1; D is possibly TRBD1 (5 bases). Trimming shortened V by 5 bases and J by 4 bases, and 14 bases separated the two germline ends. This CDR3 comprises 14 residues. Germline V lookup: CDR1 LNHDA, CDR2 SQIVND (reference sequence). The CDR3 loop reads CASSPGTLGTEAFF. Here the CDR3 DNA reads TGTGCCAGTAGTCCCGGGACTTTGGGCACTGAAGCTTTCTTT.

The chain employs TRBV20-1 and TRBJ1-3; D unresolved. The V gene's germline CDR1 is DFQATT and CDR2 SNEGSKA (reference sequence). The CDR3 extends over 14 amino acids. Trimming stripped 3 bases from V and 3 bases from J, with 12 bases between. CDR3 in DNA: TGCAGTGCTAGTCCTTCGGTAGATGGAAACACCATATATTTT. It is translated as CSASPSVDGNTIYF.

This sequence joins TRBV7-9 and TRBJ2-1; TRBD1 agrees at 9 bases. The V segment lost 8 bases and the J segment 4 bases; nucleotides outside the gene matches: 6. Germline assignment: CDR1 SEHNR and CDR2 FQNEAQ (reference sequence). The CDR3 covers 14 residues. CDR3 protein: CASPWTGDYNEQFF. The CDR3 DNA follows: TGTGCCAGCCCCTGGACAGGGGATTACAATGAGCAGTTCTTC.

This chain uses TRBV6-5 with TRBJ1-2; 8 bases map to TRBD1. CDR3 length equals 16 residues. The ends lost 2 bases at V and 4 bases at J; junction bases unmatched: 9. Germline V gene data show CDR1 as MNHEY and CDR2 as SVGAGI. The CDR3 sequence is CASSYGQGAKLYGYTF. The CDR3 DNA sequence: TGTGCCAGCAGTTACGGGCAGGGGGCCAAACTCTATGGCTACACCTTC.

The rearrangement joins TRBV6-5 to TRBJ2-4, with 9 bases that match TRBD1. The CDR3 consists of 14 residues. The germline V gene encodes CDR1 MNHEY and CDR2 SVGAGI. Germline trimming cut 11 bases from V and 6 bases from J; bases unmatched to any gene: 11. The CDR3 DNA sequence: TGTGCCGTTACGCCCCGGGGACAGGGAAACATTCAGTACTTC. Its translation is CAVTPRGQGNIQYF.

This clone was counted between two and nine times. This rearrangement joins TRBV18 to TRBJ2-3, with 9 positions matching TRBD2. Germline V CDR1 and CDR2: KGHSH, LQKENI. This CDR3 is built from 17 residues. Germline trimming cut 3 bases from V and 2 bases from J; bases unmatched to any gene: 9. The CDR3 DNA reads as TGTGCCAGCTCACCCTTAGGACTAGCGTATGTCACAGATACGCAGTATTTT. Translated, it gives CASSPLGLAYVTDTQYF.

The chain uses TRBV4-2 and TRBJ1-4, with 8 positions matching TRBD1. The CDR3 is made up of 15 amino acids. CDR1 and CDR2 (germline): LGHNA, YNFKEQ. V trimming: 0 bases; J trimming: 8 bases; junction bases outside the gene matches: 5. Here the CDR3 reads CASSQEDRVGEKLFF. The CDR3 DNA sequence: TGTGCCAGCAGCCAAGAGGACAGGGTCGGGGAAAAACTGTTTTTT.